The clone carrying this T cell receptor beta chain is labeled as medium-sized (0.01 to 0.1%). Its matching antigen is unknown. The data were taken from a study of spatial heterogeneity in lung cancer. One entry per CDR3 protein, called by TCRdb with MiXCR from the 5' RACE reads. The table includes around 18,000 distinct CDR3 sequences, 4.5% to 7% detected once. Time point given: sample taken at primary tumor resection. General observations from the study: Tumor mutation count correlated with how many alpha and beta TCRs expanded intratumorally.

CDR1 and CDR2 from the germline V gene are SGHAT and FQNNGV. Trimming cost V 0 bases and J 7 bases, with 12 bases left between them. The CDR3 is 14 amino acids. This receptor was taken from a female donor with early-stage non-small cell lung cancer. The source material was lung tumor tissue, sampled at surgery. V and J are TRBV11-2 and TRBJ2-5, with a weak D call TRBD2 (5 bases). CDR3 in DNA: TGTGCCAGCAGCTTAGACTGGCCACGGGGGACCCAGTACTTC. Protein: CASSLDWPRGTQYF. The full variable domain, completed using reference TRBV11-2 and TRBJ2-5, is EAGVAQSPRYKIIEKRQSVAFWCNPISGHATLYWYQQILGQGPKLLIQFQNNGVVDDSQLPKDRFSAERLKGVDSTLKIQPAKLEDSAVYLCASSLDWPRGTQYFGPGTRLLVL.